Presented here are 3 T cell receptor beta chains from one specimen sequenced in a study of sequential checkpoint blockade in melanoma. Sequencing used immunoSEQ multiplex PCR; TCRdb keeps in-frame clones, though not all of them. The sample has over 8,000 clones; 45% to 60% are singletons. Noted treatment: randomized to nivolumab then ipilimumab (arm A) or the reverse (arm B). The source material was CD8+ T cells sorted from blood (inferred from file names), sampled from a patient given nivolumab and ipilimumab in sequence. The receptor source for this set is a human donor with melanoma.

The sample holds a few counts of this clone. This chain connects TRBV28 to TRBJ2-3, with 8 bases fitting TRBD2. The CDR3 is 16 residues long. The V and J ends lost 2 bases and 0 bases, in that order; junction bases with no gene match: 4. Germline V gene data show CDR1 as MDHEN and CDR2 as SYDVKM. CDR3 sequence: CASSLAGGPSTDTQYF. CDR3 coding DNA: TGTGCCAGCAGTTTAGCGGGAGGACCTAGCACAGATACGCAGTATTTT. Variable domain in full (rest from reference TRBV28 and TRBJ2-3): DVKVTQSSRYLVKRTGEKVFLECVQDMDHENMFWYRQDPGLGLRLIYFSYDVKMKEKGDIPEGYSVSREKKERFSLILESASTNQTSMYLCASSLAGGPSTDTQYFGPGTRLTVL.

The chain is built from TRBV19 and TRBJ2-7; D is perhaps TRBD2 (6 bases). CDR3 length: 15 residues. Germline V gives CDR1 LNHDA, CDR2 SQIVND (reference sequence). Trimming removed 5 bases at V and 0 bases at J, with 14 bases between. The CDR3 sequence: CASSFTGGSSYEQYF. DNA for the CDR3: TGTGCCAGTAGTTTTACCGGGGGAAGCTCCTACGAGCAGTACTTC.

This clone showed up just a few times. The chain employs TRBV6-4 and TRBJ1-2, with TRBD1 matching 11 bases. Germline loops: CDR1 MRHNA, CDR2 SNTAGT. This CDR3 is 14 amino acids long. Trimming took 2 bases from V and 5 from J; bases not matched to a gene: 1. The CDR3 region has the DNA TGTGCCAGCAGTGACGGGACAGGGGGTTATGGCTACACCTTC. Protein: CASSDGTGGYGYTF.